The 29 T cell receptor beta chains in this list originate from one sample, sequenced in a study of T cell changes during pregnancy in multiple sclerosis. Profiled with immunoSEQ multiplex PCR; TCRdb holds only in-frame clones, not every one. The repertoire holds 50,000 to 65,000 clones, approximately 94% seen once, with roughly 3% in the top ten. The starting material was CD8+ T cells from peripheral blood mononuclear cells, obtained in the second trimester of pregnancy. Receptor source: a female donor with multiple sclerosis, enrolled in a pregnancy study.

The gene calls are TRBV10-2 and TRBJ2-4; TRBD1 might be the D (5 bases). Per germline, CDR1 WSHSY and CDR2 SAAADI. The CDR3 runs to 13 residues. V was cut by 3 bases and J by 6 bases, with 9 bases left in between. The DNA of the CDR3 is TGCGCCAGCAGTGAAGCTAGGGGAAACATTCAGTACTTC. Translation gives CASSEARGNIQYF.

The gene calls are TRBV4-3 and TRBJ2-2; TRBD2 aligns across 7 bases. CDR1 is LGHNA, CDR2 YSLEER, per germline. There are 19 residues in the CDR3. Trimming at V came to 4 bases and at J to 1 base, leaving 15 bases not matched to a gene. The CDR3 region is CASSPGGGEAVWNTGELFF. The DNA for the CDR3 is TGCGCCAGCAGCCCTGGTGGGGGGGAGGCCGTCTGGAACACCGGGGAGCTGTTTTTT.

The chain employs TRBV6-6 and TRBJ1-1; weak D call: TRBD1 (6 bases). Germline V gene sequence: CDR1 MNHNY, CDR2 SVGAGI (reference sequence). The CDR3 contains 14 residues. V dropped 4 bases and J dropped 5 bases, with 14 bases sitting between them. CDR3 amino acids: CASSWGRSWTEAFF. The DNA of the CDR3 is TGTGCCAGCAGTTGGGGGCGATCGTGGACTGAAGCTTTCTTT.

The chain uses TRBV27 and TRBJ2-7; D ambiguous. Germline assignment: CDR1 MNHEY and CDR2 SMNVEV (reference sequence). The CDR3 runs to 11 residues. The V and J ends lost 5 bases and 3 bases respectively, with 5 bases between them. The DNA of the CDR3 is TGTGCCAGCAGTAGAGGCTACGAGCAGTACTTC. Translation gives CASSRGYEQYF.

The chain uses TRBV6-1 and TRBJ2-7, with TRBD2 matching 7 bases. V gave up 2 bases and J gave up 4 bases; unmatched junction bases: 5. Looked up from germline, CDR1 is MNHNS and CDR2 is SASEGT. The CDR3 totals 14 residues. The CDR3: CASSEWGGSYEQYF. CDR3 DNA: TGTGCCAGCAGTGAATGGGGGGGATCGTACGAGCAGTACTTC.

CDR3 region: CASSEAPRVINYEQYF. DNA of the CDR3: TGTGCCAGCAGTGAAGCGCCCAGGGTGATCAACTACGAGCAGTACTTC. The chain recombines TRBV2 with TRBJ2-7, with D possibly matching TRBD1 (5 bases). Germline V lookup: CDR1 SNHLY, CDR2 FYNNEI. This CDR3 has 16 amino acids. Trimming took off 0 bases at V and 3 bases at J, with 15 bases between the two ends.

The V gene is TRBV29-1, the J gene TRBJ2-5; perhaps TRBD1 as D (6 bases). TRBJ2-7 matches the DNA end more closely, so the J call is doubtful. Germline V gene lookup returns CDR1 SQVTM and CDR2 ANQGSEA. The CDR3 has 17 residues. CDR3 region: CSVLGLPGHTTYYEQYF. CDR3 in DNA: TGCAGCGTTCTAGGGTTACCGGGACACACAACTTACTACGAGCAGTACTTC.

This sequence joins TRBV6-6 and TRBJ2-5; TRBD2 aligns across 11 bases. V lost 7 bases and J lost 5; bases outside the gene matches: 12. Germline V CDR1 and CDR2: MNHNY, SVGAGI (reference sequence). The CDR3 length is 16 residues. The chain's CDR3 is CASTISTSGIGETQYF. The CDR3, as DNA: TGTGCCAGCACCATCTCGACTAGCGGGATCGGGGAGACCCAGTACTTC.

V gene TRBV6-5 combines with J gene TRBJ1-1; 7 nucleotides match TRBD1. The V gene's germline CDR1 is MNHEY and CDR2 SVGAGI. The CDR3 length is 13 residues. J gave up 5 bases and V 6 bases, and 6 bases lay outside the gene matches. In DNA form, the CDR3 reads TGTGCCAGCAGCCTTGACAGGGATACTGAAGCTTTCTTT. Amino acid sequence: CASSLDRDTEAFF.

V is TRBV6-1 and J is TRBJ2-7; 7 bases align to TRBD2. The CDR3 sequence is 15 residues long. Losses at the gene ends were 7 bases for V and 4 bases for J; bases not matched to a gene: 13. CDR1 and CDR2 from the germline V gene are MNHNS and SASEGT. CDR3 protein: CASTQDGGSFYEQYF. Here the CDR3 DNA reads TGTGCCAGCACCCAAGACGGCGGGAGCTTTTACGAGCAGTACTTC.

This clone has a handful of counts. The chain uses TRBV6-1 and TRBJ2-7; 10 bases are shared with TRBD1. Trimming took 2 bases from V and 0 from J; bases not matched to a gene: 1. Germline CDR1 MNHNS, CDR2 SASEGT. The CDR3 loop spans 15 amino acids. CDR3 protein: CASSERTGGSYEQYF. CDR3 DNA: TGTGCCAGCAGTGAAAGGACAGGGGGCTCCTACGAGCAGTACTTC.

This rearrangement joins TRBV7-9 to TRBJ2-5; possible D gene TRBD2, 6 bases. V lost 1 base, J lost 2 bases, and 11 bases lay in between. The CDR3 has 15 amino acids. Germline CDR1 reads SEHNR; CDR2 reads FQNEAQ (reference sequence). The CDR3 DNA reads TGTGCCAGCAGCTTAGGGGACTGGGAGCAAGAGACCCAGTACTTC. Protein product: CASSLGDWEQETQYF.

The chain has TRBV7-9 and TRBJ1-5; 8 bases align to TRBD1. The CDR3 has 16 residues. With 4 bases clipped from V and 4 bases from J, the junction kept 9 bases outside the gene matches. Germline CDR1 SEHNR, CDR2 FQNEAQ (reference sequence). Written as DNA, the CDR3 is TGTGCCAGCAGCTCTGGACAGGGAAGGTGGAATCAGCCCCAGCATTTT. Amino acids: CASSSGQGRWNQPQHF.

V and J are TRBV2 and TRBJ2-5; 7 bases are shared with TRBD2. The CDR3 runs 19 residues. Germline loops: CDR1 SNHLY, CDR2 FYNNEI. After removal of 4 bases from V and 2 bases from J, the junction contained 19 bases not matched to a gene. In DNA form, the CDR3 reads TGTGCCAGCAGTGCGTCTAGCGGACGTCCTCAAACCTATCAAGAGACCCAGTACTTC. Encoded protein: CASSASSGRPQTYQETQYF.

This clone was seen once. The chain couples TRBV28 to TRBJ2-1, with D possibly TRBD2 on 6 matching bases. The CDR3 has 15 residues. Per germline, CDR1 MDHEN and CDR2 SYDVKM. V lost 2 bases and J lost 9, with 17 bases in between. CDR3 protein: CASSLTIGGNSEQFF. For the CDR3, the DNA is TGTGCCAGCAGTTTAACGATCGGCGGGAACAGTGAGCAGTTCTTC.

This chain links TRBV7-2 with TRBJ2-7; perhaps TRBD1 as D (5 bases). The V gene lost 5 bases and the J gene lost 3 bases, with 11 bases spanning the gap. Germline V gene data show CDR1 as SGHTA and CDR2 as FQGNSA. CDR3 length: 13 amino acids. CDR3 bases: TGTGCCAGCAGCCCCAGACAGCTCTACGAGCAGTACTTC. Its translation: CASSPRQLYEQYF.

The rearrangement links TRBV2 to TRBJ1-2, with TRBD1 matching over 9 bases. This CDR3 is built from 18 residues. Per the germline V gene, CDR1 is SNHLY and CDR2 is FYNNEI. The V and J ends lost 8 bases and 5 bases, in that order; junction bases with no gene match: 21. As DNA, the CDR3 is TGTGCCAGCGGGGTTAATCCCCTGACCGGGACAGGGACGTATGGCTACACCTTC. This codes for CASGVNPLTGTGTYGYTF.

V gene TRBV10-2 combines with J gene TRBJ1-2, with TRBD1 matching 7 bases. The CDR3 is made up of 13 amino acids. V gave up 5 bases and J gave up 1 base; unmatched junction bases: 1. Per the germline V gene, CDR1 is WSHSY and CDR2 is SAAADI. As DNA, the CDR3 is TGCGCCAGCAGTTGGGACAGTAACTATGGCTACACCTTC. Protein: CASSWDSNYGYTF.

This sequence joins TRBV29-1 and TRBJ2-1; 8 bases are a match to TRBD1. CDR1 SQVTM and CDR2 ANQGSEA come from the germline V gene. With 7 bases clipped from V and 1 base from J, the junction kept 3 bases outside the gene matches. The CDR3 runs to 13 residues. In nucleotides, the CDR3 is TGCAGCGCTACAGGGGGTTCCTACAATGAGCAGTTCTTC. Its translation: CSATGGSYNEQFF.

The V and J genes are TRBV6-6 and TRBJ2-7; D is perhaps TRBD1 (6 bases). Germline CDR1 MNHNY, CDR2 SVGAGI (reference sequence). The CDR3 length is 14 residues. Deletions cut 7 bases from V and 2 bases from J, with 15 bases between. CDR3 residues: CASKLGRGAYEQYF. As DNA, the CDR3 is TGTGCCAGCAAATTGGGCAGGGGCGCCTACGAGCAGTACTTC.

This rearrangement joins TRBV2 to TRBJ1-1; no clear D gene. Germline CDR1 SNHLY, CDR2 FYNNEI. With 8 bases removed from V and 4 bases from J, the gap between germline ends came to 5 bases. The CDR3 covers 10 residues. For the CDR3, the DNA is TGTGCCAGCGGAGGCACTGAAGCTTTCTTT. Its protein is CASGGTEAFF. Full variable domain (rest looked up from reference TRBV2 and TRBJ1-1): EPEVTQTPSHQVTQMGQEVILRCVPISNHLYFYWYRQILGQKVEFLVSFYNNEISEKSEIFDDQFSVERPDGSNFTLKIRSTKLEDSAMYFCASGGTEAFFGQGTRLTVV.

The rearrangement uses TRBV5-1 and TRBJ2-1, with no clear D. CDR3 length: 16 amino acids. The germline gives CDR1 SGHRS, CDR2 YFSETQ. Trimming took off 4 bases at V and 0 bases at J, with 14 bases between the two ends. The CDR3 region has the DNA TGCGCCAGCAGCACCGTCGGTGCTAGCTCCTACAATGAGCAGTTCTTC. The encoded protein is CASSTVGASSYNEQFF.

The gene calls are TRBV29-1 and TRBJ2-1; 8 bases match TRBD2. Trimming removed 8 bases from V and 8 bases from J; junction bases left unmatched: 17. The CDR3 sequence is 15 residues long. In germline, CDR1 is SQVTM, CDR2 ANQGSEA. CDR3 region: CSPGAYGRARHEQFF. Here the CDR3 DNA reads TGCAGCCCCGGGGCTTACGGGAGGGCCCGTCATGAGCAGTTCTTC.

The chain recombines TRBV9 with TRBJ2-7, with 9 bases lining up with TRBD2. The CDR3 sequence is 14 residues long. Germline V gene sequence: CDR1 SGDLS, CDR2 YYNGEE. Germline trimming cut 5 bases from V and 6 bases from J; bases unmatched to any gene: 9. The DNA of the CDR3 is TGTGCCAGCAGTCTTAGCGGGAGTGCGGCCGAGCAGTACTTC. Encoded protein: CASSLSGSAAEQYF.

The chain is built from TRBV19 and TRBJ2-1; 11 nucleotides align to TRBD2. J lost 0 bases, V lost 6 bases, and 10 bases had no gene match. From germline, CDR1 is LNHDA and CDR2 SQIVND (reference sequence). The length of the CDR3 is 18 residues. CDR3: CASSQTLSGRVSYNEQFF. CDR3 coding DNA: TGTGCCAGTAGCCAGACACTTAGCGGGAGGGTCTCCTACAATGAGCAGTTCTTC.

J is TRBJ1-1 and V is TRBV30; 9 positions agree with TRBD1. V shed 3 bases and J 1 base; nucleotides not matched to a gene: 0. Germline CDR1 GTSNPN, CDR2 SVGIG (reference sequence). The CDR3 extends over 13 amino acids. As DNA, the CDR3 is TGTGCCTGGAGGGACAGGGGGAACACTGAAGCTTTCTTT. This encodes CAWRDRGNTEAFF.

The CDR3 coding sequence is TGTGCCAGCAGCGTGACTAGCGGCCCCAAGGATACGCAGTATTTT. It translates to CASSVTSGPKDTQYF. The J gene is TRBJ2-3, the V gene TRBV5-4; TRBD2 aligns across 9 bases. The CDR3 consists of 15 residues. Trimming took 4 bases from V and 6 from J; bases not matched to a gene: 9. Germline CDR1 SGHNT, CDR2 YYREEE (reference sequence).

The V and J genes are TRBV7-3 and TRBJ2-1; TRBD2 aligns across 7 bases. Germline V gene sequence: CDR1 SGHTA, CDR2 FQGTGA. With V trimmed by 1 base and J by 5 bases, 8 bases remained unmatched. CDR3 size: 16 residues. The CDR3, as DNA: TGTGCCAGCAGCTTAAATCCGGGCCTAGCGGACAATGAGCAGTTCTTC. Encoded protein: CASSLNPGLADNEQFF.

This chain connects TRBV5-1 to TRBJ2-1; 7 nucleotides match TRBD2. The CDR3 has 12 residues. CDR1 SGHRS and CDR2 YFSETQ come from the germline V gene. The junction had 4 bases not matched to a gene; V was cut back by 10 bases and J by 3 bases. The CDR3 sequence is CASRTSYNEQFF. DNA of the CDR3: TGCGCCTCACGGACTAGCTACAATGAGCAGTTCTTC.